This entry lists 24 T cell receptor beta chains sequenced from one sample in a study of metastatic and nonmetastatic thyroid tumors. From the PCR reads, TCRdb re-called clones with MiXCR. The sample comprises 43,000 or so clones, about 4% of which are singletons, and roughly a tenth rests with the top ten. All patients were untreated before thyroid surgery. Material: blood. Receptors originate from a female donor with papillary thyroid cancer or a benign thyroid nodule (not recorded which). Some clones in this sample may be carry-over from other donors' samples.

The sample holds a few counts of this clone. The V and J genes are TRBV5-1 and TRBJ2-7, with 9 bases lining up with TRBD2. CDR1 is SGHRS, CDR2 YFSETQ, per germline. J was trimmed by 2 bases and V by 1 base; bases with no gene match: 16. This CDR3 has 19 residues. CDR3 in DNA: TGCGCCAGCAGCTTGTCCCCCCCGTCACTAGCGGGTCTGCCCTACGAGCAGTACTTC. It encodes CASSLSPPSLAGLPYEQYF.

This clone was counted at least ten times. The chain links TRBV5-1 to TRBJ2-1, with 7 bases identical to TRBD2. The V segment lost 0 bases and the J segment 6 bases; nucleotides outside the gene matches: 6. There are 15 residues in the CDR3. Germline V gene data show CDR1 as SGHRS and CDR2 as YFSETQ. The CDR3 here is CASSLVLGRGNEQFF. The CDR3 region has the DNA TGCGCCAGCAGCTTGGTACTGGGGAGGGGCAATGAGCAGTTCTTC. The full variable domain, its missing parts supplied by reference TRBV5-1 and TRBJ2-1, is KAGVTQTPRYLIKTRGQQVTLSCSPISGHRSVSWYQQTPGQGLQFLFEYFSETQRNKGNFPGRFSGRQFSNSRSEMNVSTLELGDSALYLCASSLVLGRGNEQFFGPGTRLTVL.

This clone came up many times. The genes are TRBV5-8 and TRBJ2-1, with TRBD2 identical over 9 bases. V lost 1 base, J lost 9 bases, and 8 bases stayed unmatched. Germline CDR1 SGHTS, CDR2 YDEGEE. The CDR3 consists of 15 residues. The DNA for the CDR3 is TGTGCCAGCAGCTTGAGGCTAGCGGGAAGTATTGAGCAGTTCTTC. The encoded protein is CASSLRLAGSIEQFF.

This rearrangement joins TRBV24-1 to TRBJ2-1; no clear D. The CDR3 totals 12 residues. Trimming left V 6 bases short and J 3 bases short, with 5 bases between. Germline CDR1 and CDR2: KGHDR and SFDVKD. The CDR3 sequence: CATSQDYNEQFF. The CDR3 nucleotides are TGTGCCACCAGTCAAGACTACAATGAGCAGTTCTTC.

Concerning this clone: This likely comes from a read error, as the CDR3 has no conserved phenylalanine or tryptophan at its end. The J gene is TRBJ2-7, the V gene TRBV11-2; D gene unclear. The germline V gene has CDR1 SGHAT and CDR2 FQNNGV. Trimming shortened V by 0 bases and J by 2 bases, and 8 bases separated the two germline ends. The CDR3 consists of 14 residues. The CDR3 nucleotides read TGTGCCAGCAGCTTAGATCCAGATACCTACGAGCAGTACTTA. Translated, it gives CASSLDPDTYEQYL.

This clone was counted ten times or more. The DNA for the CDR3 is TGTGCCACCAGTGAGTACGGGACAGGGAAGAACACCGGGGAGCTGTTTTTT. Its protein product is CATSEYGTGKNTGELFF. The rearrangement uses TRBV24-1 and TRBJ2-2; 9 bases are a match to TRBD1. This CDR3 is 17 amino acids long. V dropped 4 bases and J dropped 1; count of bases not matched to a gene: 6. Germline CDR1 and CDR2: KGHDR and SFDVKD.

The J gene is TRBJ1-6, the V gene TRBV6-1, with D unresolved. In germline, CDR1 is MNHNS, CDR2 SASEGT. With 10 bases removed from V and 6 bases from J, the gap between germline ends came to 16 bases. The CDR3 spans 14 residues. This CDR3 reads CATSIMRSNSPLHF. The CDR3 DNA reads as TGTGCCACCTCCATCATGAGGTCTAATTCACCCCTCCACTTT.

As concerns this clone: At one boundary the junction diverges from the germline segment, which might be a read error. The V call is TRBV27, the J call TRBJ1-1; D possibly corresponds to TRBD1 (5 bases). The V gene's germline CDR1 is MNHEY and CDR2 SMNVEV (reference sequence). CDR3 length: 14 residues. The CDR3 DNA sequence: TGTGCCAGCATTTTACGGGGGTCTTTATCGGAAGCTTTCTTT. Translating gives CASILRGSLSEAFF.

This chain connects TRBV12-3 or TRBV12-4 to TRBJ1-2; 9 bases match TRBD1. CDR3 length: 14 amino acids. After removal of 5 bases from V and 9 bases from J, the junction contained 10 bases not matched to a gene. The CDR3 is CASSHLTGGQSYTF. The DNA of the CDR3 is TGTGCCAGCAGTCATCTCACAGGGGGCCAGAGCTACACCTTC.

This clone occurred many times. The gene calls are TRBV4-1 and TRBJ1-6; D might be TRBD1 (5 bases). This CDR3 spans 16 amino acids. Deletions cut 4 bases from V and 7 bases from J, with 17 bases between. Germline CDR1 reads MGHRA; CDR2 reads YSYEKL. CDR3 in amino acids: CASSPVVPGTNSPLHF. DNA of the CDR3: TGCGCCAGCAGCCCCGTCGTTCCAGGGACGAATTCACCCCTCCACTTT.

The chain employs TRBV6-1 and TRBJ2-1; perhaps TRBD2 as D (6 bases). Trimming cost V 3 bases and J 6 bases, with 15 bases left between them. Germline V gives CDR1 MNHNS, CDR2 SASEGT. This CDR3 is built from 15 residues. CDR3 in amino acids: CASSEVLAGVNEQFF. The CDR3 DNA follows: TGTGCCAGCAGTGAGGTACTAGCTGGAGTCAATGAGCAGTTCTTC.

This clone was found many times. Here the CDR3 reads CAISTAGTGSSYNEQFF. Written as DNA, the CDR3 is TGTGCCATCAGTACCGCCGGGACTGGAAGCTCCTACAATGAGCAGTTCTTC. The chain carries TRBV10-3 and TRBJ2-1; maybe TRBD2 (6 bases). In germline, CDR1 is ENHRY, CDR2 SYGVKD. V was trimmed by 5 bases and J by 0 bases, leaving 17 bases between them. The CDR3 runs 17 residues.

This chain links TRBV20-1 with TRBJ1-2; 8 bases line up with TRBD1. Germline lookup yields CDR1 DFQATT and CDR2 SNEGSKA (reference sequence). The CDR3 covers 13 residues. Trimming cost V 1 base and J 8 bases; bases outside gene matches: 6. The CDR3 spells CSARADRGGGYTF. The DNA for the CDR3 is TGCAGTGCTAGAGCTGACAGGGGCGGAGGCTACACCTTC.

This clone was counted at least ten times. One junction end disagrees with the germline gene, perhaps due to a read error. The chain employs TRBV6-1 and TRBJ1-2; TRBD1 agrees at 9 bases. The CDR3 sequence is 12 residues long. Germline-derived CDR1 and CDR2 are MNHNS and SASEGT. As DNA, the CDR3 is TGTGCCAGCAGAACAGGGGGCGATGGCTGCACATTC. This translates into CASRTGGDGCTF.

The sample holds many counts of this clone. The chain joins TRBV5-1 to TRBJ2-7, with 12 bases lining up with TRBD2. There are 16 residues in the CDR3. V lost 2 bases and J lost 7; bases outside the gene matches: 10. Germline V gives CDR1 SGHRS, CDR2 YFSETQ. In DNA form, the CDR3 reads TGCGCCAGCAGCTTAAGCGTTTCACTAGCGGGAGGTGAGCAGTACTTC. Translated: CASSLSVSLAGGEQYF.

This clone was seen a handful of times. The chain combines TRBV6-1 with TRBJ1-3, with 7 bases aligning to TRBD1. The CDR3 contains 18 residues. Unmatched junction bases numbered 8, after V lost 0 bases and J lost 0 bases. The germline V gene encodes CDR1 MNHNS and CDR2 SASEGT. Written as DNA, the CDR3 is TGTGCCAGCAGTGAAGCGCTAACAGGGGCCGCCTCTGGAAACACCATATATTTT. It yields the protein CASSEALTGAASGNTIYF.

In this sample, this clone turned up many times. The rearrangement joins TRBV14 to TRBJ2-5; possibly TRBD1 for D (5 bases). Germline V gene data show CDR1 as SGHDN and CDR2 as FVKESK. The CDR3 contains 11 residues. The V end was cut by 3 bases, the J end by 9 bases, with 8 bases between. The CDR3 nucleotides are TGTGCCAGCAGCCACAAAGGGGCCCAGTACTTC. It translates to CASSHKGAQYF.

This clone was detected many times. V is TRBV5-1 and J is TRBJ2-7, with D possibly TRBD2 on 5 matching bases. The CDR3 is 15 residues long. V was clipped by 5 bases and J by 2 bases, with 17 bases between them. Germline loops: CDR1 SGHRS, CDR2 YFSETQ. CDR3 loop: CASRVGELEAYEQYF. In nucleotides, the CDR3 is TGCGCCAGCAGGGTAGGCGAACTAGAGGCCTACGAGCAGTACTTC.

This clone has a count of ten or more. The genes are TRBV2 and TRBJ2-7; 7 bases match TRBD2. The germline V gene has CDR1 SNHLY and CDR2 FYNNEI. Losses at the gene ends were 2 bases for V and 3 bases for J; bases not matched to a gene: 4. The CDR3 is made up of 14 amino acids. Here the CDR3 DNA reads TGTGCCAGCAGTGAACGGCGGGGGAACTACGAGCAGTACTTC. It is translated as CASSERRGNYEQYF. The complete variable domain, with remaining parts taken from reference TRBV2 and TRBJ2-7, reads EPEVTQTPSHQVTQMGQEVILRCVPISNHLYFYWYRQILGQKVEFLVSFYNNEISEKSEIFDDQFSVERPDGSNFTLKIRSTKLEDSAMYFCASSERRGNYEQYFGPGTRLTVT.

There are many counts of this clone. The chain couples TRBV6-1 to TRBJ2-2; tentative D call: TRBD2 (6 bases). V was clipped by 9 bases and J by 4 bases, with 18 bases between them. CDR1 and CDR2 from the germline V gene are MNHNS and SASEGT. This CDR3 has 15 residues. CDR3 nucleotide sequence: TGTGCCAGTCAGGCCTACCCGGGAGTCACCGGGGAGCTGTTTTTT. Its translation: CASQAYPGVTGELFF.

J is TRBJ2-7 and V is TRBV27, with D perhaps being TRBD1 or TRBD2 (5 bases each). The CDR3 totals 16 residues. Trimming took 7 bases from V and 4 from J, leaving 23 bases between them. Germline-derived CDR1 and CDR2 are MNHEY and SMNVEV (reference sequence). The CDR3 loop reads CASTSLGTADSYEQYF. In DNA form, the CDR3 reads TGTGCCAGCACTTCCCTAGGGACCGCAGACTCGTACGAGCAGTACTTC.

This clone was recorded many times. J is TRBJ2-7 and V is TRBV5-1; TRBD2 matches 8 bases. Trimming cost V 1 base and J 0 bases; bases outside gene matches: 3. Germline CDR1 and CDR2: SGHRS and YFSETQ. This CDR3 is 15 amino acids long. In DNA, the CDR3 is TGCGCCAGCAGCTTGCGGGGGGGGGGCTCCTACGAGCAGTACTTC. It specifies CASSLRGGGSYEQYF.

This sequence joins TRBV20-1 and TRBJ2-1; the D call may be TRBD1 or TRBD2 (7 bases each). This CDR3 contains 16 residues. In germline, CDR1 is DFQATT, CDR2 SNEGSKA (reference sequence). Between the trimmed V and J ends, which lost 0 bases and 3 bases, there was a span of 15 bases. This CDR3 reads CSARDPGGGDYNEQFF. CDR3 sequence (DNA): TGCAGTGCTAGAGATCCAGGGGGGGGGGACTACAATGAGCAGTTCTTC.

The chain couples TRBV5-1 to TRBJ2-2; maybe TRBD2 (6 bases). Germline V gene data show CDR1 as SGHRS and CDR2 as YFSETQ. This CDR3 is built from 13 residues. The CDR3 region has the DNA TGCACAAGCAGCTCCCAGGGAGGCGGGGAGCTGTTTTTT. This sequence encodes CTSSSQGGGELFF.